The entry below gives a single T cell receptor (beta chain) sequence along with its context. The antigen is unknown. Time point noted: pretreatment peripheral blood. This sample is drawn from a study of PD-L1 blockade in urothelial cancer. Study context: Prior chemotherapy ranged from 0 to 3 regimens per patient.

Here immunoSEQ multiplex PCR was the method, and the copy in TCRdb shows in-frame clones only, minus some. The data hold about 130,000 clones, with about 81% observed a single time. Per the germline V gene, CDR1 is KGHSH and CDR2 is LQKENI. The CDR3 runs 15 residues. The germline V and J ends were trimmed by 1 base and 6 bases, with 10 bases remaining between them. Findings and limits, study-wide: Tumor-associated TCR clones expanded more in blood at 3 weeks in patients with durable benefit.

The TCR originated in a man aged 50-60 years with urothelial cancer. The sample here was PBMCs, taken around atezolizumab (anti-PD-L1) treatment. This sequence joins TRBV18 and TRBJ1-6; D gene ambiguous. In DNA, the CDR3 is TGTGCCAGCTCACCACGGCACGTCCTTAATTCACCCCTCCACTTT. It is translated as CASSPRHVLNSPLHF. Full variable domain (rest looked up from reference TRBV18 and TRBJ1-6): NAGVMQNPRHLVRRRGQEARLRCSPMKGHSHVYWYRQLPEEGLKFMVYLQKENIIDESGMPKERFSAEFPKEGPSILRIQQVVRGDSAAYFCASSPRHVLNSPLHFGNGTRLTVT.